This T cell receptor beta chain originates from a study of T-cell reconstitution after alpha-beta-depleted transplantation in children. Findings of the study overall: Recipient T cells and thymic progenitors that survived gave rise to the high TCRbeta diversity observed at day 60 in some patients. Fresh T-cell production supplied most of the T-cell counts and diversity seen one year after transplant. At around two months after transplant, the alpha-beta T cells were reportedly derived from several hundred expanded clones that came from non-depleted graft cells.

As concerns this clonotype: What it binds is not known.

Preparation of the TCRbeta library used unique molecular identifiers. TCRdb reprocessed the PCR reads via MiXCR and lists one record per CDR3 protein. The repertoire includes some 3,900 distinct CDR3 sequences, 9.1% of them detected once, and about 46% sits in the top ten. The length of the CDR3 is 12 residues. The sequences come from PBMCs, mostly from graft donor cells, collected 180 days after TCRalphabeta/CD19-depleted stem cell transplant. The origin of this receptor is a male patient between 2 and 9 years old who had a stem cell transplant for acute lymphoblastic leukemia, so the T cells may come from the graft donor. J is TRBJ1-1 and V is TRBV12-3 or TRBV12-4; the D gene is possibly TRBD1 (5 bases). Written as DNA, the CDR3 is TGTACCTTCTGTGCACAGGCATTAGAAGCTTTCTTT. This codes for CTFCAQALEAFF.